This entry concerns a single TCR beta chain. Its antigen is still unknown. Here immunoSEQ multiplex PCR was the method, and the copy in TCRdb shows in-frame clones only, minus some. The table shows about 590,000 clones, with just under 97% occurring only once. This sample is part of a study of shared clonotypes between healthy human individuals. Notes on the study in general: Roughly 4.6% of naive CD4 clonotypes were common to several donors.

Selected positively for CCR7 and CD45RO-negative, naive CD8 cells excluded terminally differentiated effector memory CD45RA+ cells. V dropped 0 bases and J dropped 4 bases, with 17 bases sitting between them. Germline V lookup: CDR1 SQVTM, CDR2 ANQGSEA. CDR3 length: 16 amino acids. Input material: naive CD8+ T cells sorted from blood. The TCR originated in a woman in her twenties or thirties in good health. The rearrangement uses TRBV29-1 and TRBJ2-3; D possibly corresponds to TRBD1 (5 bases). The CDR3 DNA sequence: TGCAGCGTTGAAGATTCTGGGCAGGGATCCCCAGATACGCAGTATTTT. It translates to CSVEDSGQGSPDTQYF.